The clone carrying this T cell receptor beta chain was seen many times. The antigen remains undetermined. These data belong to a study of read filtering for tumor transcriptome and immune sequencing. As for the study in general: Fewer than 10 patients were R-ISS I, roughly 15 were R-ISS II, six or seven were R-ISS III.

The library was built from 400 ng RNA with molecular barcoded adaptors for alpha/delta and beta/gamma chains. MiXCR was run by TCRdb on the reads, yielding one entry per CDR3 protein. The table includes more than 35,000 distinct CDR3 sequences, approximately 14% detected once. There are 15 residues in the CDR3. V gave up 5 bases and J gave up 1 base, with 13 bases separating them. Germline loops: CDR1 MNHNY, CDR2 SVGAGI (reference sequence). The study, taken as a whole, reports: IR-seq captured clonotypes deeper and more reliably than RNA-seq. Around 82% of IR-seq clonotypes had a single read, yet these held roughly 3.3% of reads. Without single-read clonotypes, shared clonotype proportions correlated more between IR-seq and RNA-seq.

This chain connects TRBV6-6 to TRBJ2-3, with D uncertain. The TCR originated in a donor at least 40 years old with multiple myeloma. Sequencing input: a population of CD138-negative cells sorted from bone marrow. DNA of the CDR3: TGTGCCAGCAGTATAGACTCCTACGGCACAGATACGCAGTATTTT. It yields the protein CASSIDSYGTDTQYF.